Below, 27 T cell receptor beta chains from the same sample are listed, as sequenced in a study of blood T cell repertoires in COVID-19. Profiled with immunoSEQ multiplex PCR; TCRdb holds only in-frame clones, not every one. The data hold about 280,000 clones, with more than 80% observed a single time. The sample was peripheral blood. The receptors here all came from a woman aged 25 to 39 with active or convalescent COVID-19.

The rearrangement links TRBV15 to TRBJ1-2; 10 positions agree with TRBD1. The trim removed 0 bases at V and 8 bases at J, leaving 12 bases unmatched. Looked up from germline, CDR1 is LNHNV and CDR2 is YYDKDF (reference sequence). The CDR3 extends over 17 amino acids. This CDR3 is CATSRDPTGGGLRGYTF. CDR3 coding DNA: TGTGCCACCAGCAGAGACCCGACAGGGGGCGGATTGCGGGGCTACACCTTC.

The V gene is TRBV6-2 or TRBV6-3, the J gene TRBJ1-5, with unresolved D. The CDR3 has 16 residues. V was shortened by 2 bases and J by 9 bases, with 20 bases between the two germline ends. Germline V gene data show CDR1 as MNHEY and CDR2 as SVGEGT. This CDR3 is CASSYDRRRERGPQHF. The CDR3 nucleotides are TGTGCCAGCAGTTACGATCGCAGGCGGGAGCGGGGGCCCCAGCATTTT.

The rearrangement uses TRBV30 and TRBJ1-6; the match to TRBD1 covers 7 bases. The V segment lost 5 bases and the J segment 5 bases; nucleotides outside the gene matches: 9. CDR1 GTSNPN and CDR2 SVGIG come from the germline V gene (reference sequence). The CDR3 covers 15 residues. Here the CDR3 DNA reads TGTGCCTGGGCGAACGGACAGGTGGATAATTCACCCCTCCACTTT. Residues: CAWANGQVDNSPLHF.

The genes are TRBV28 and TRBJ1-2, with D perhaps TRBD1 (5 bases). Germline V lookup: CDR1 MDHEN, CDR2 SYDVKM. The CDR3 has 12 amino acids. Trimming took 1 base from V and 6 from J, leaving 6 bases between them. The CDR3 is CASSLLGDGYTF. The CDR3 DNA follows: TGTGCCAGCAGTTTATTAGGGGATGGCTACACCTTC.

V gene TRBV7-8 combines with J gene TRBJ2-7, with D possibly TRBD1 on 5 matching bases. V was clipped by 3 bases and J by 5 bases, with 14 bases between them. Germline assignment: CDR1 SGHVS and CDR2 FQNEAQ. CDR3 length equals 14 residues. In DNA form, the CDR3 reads TGTGCCAGCAGCTTGATGAAGGGGAACCACGAGCAGTACTTC. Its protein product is CASSLMKGNHEQYF.

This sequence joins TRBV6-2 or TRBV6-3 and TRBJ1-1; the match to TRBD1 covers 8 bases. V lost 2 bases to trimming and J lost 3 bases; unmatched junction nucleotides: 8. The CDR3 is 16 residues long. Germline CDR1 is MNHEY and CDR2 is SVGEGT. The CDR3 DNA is TGTGCCAGCAGTTACCACAAAGACAGGGGAGACACTGAAGCTTTCTTT. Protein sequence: CASSYHKDRGDTEAFF.

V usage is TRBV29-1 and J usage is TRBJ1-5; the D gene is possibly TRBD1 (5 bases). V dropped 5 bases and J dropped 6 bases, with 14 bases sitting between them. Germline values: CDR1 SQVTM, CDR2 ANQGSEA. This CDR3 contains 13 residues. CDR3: CSVNSRALQPQHF. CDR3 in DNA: TGCAGCGTTAATTCCAGGGCCCTTCAGCCCCAGCATTTT.

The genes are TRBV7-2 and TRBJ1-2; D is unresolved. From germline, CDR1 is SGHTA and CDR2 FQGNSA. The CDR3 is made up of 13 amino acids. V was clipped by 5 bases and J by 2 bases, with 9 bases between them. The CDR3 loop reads CASSRTVNYGYTF. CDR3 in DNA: TGTGCCAGCAGCAGGACTGTAAACTATGGCTACACCTTC. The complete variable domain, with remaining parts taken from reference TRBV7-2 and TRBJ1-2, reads GAGVSQSPSNKVTEKGKDVELRCDPISGHTALYWYRQSLGQGLEFLIYFQGNSAPDKSGLPSDRFSAERTGGSVSTLTIQRTQQEDSAVYLCASSRTVNYGYTFGSGTRLTVV.

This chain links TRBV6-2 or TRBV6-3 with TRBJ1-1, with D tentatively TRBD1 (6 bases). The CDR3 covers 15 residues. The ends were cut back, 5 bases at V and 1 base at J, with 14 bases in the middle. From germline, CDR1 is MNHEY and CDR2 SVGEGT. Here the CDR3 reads CASSDRGHRNTEAFF. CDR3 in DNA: TGTGCCAGCAGTGACCGGGGACACCGGAACACTGAAGCTTTCTTT.

The DNA of the CDR3 is TGTGCCAGCAGCTTAGCCCTGGCAAATGAGCAGTTCTTC. This encodes CASSLALANEQFF. The V call is TRBV7-2, the J call TRBJ2-1, with D unclear. The germline V and J ends were trimmed by 0 bases and 7 bases, with 7 bases remaining between them. The length of the CDR3 is 13 residues. Germline loops: CDR1 SGHTA, CDR2 FQGNSA.

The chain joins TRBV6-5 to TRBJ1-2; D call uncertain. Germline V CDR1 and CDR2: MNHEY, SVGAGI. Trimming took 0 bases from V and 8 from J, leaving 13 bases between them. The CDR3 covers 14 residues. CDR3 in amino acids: CASSYSTRTRGYTF. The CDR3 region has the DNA TGTGCCAGCAGTTACTCCACACGTACGCGGGGCTACACCTTC.

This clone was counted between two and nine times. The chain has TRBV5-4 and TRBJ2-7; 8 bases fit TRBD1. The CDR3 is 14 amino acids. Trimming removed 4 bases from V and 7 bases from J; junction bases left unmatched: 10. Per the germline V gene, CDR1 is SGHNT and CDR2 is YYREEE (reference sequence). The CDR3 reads CASSARTGSLEQYF. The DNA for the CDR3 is TGTGCCAGCAGCGCTCGGACAGGGTCCTTGGAGCAGTACTTC.

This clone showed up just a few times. The CDR3 loop is CSSNPRTSHNEQFF. CDR3 DNA: TGCAGCTCCAACCCGAGGACTAGTCACAATGAGCAGTTCTTC. The J gene is TRBJ2-1, the V gene TRBV29-1, with TRBD2 matching over 7 bases. The junction had 12 bases not matched to a gene; V was cut back by 8 bases and J by 5 bases. This CDR3 is 14 amino acids long. CDR1 is SQVTM and CDR2 is ANQGSEA in the germline V gene.

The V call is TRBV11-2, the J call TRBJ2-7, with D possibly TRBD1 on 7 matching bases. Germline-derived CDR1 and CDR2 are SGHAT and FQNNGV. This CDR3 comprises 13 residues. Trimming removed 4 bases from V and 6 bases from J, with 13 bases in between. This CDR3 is CASSSSGGREQYF. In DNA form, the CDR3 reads TGTGCCAGCAGCTCGTCAGGGGGGCGCGAGCAGTACTTC.

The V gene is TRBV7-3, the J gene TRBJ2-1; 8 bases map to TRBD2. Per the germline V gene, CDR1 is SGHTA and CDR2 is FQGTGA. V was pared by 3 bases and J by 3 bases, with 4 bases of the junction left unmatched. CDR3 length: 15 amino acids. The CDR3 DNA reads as TGTGCCAGCAGCTTTGGGACTAGGCGCTACAATGAGCAGTTCTTC. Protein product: CASSFGTRRYNEQFF.

The CDR3 nucleotides are TGCGCCAGCAGTACGACTAGCGGCCTCCAAGATACGCAGTATTTT. Its translation is CASSTTSGLQDTQYF. The gene calls are TRBV5-1 and TRBJ2-3; 9 bases line up with TRBD2. The V segment lost 5 bases and the J segment 5 bases; nucleotides outside the gene matches: 9. The germline gives CDR1 SGHRS, CDR2 YFSETQ. The CDR3 contains 15 residues. The full variable domain, rest sourced from reference TRBV5-1 and TRBJ2-3, is KAGVTQTPRYLIKTRGQQVTLSCSPISGHRSVSWYQQTPGQGLQFLFEYFSETQRNKGNFPGRFSGRQFSNSRSEMNVSTLELGDSALYLCASSTTSGLQDTQYFGPGTRLTVL.

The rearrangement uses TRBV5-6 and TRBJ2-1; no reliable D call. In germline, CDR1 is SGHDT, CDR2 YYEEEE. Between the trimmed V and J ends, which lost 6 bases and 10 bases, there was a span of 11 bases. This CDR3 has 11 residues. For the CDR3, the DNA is TGTGCCAGCACTGGCCCCAGGGAGCAGTTCTTC. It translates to CASTGPREQFF.

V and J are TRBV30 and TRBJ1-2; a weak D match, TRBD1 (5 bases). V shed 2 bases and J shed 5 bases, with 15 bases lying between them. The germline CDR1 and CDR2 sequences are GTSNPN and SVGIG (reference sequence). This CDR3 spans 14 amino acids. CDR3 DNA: TGTGCCTGGAGTCGGGAGACAGCAACTTATGGCTACACCTTC. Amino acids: CAWSRETATYGYTF.

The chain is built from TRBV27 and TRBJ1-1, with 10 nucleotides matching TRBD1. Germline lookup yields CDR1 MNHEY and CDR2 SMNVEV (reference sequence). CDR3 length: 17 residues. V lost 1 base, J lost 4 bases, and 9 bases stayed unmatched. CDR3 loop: CASSLFPPTGGFTEAFF. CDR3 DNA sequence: TGTGCCAGCAGTTTATTCCCGCCGACAGGGGGCTTCACTGAAGCTTTCTTT.

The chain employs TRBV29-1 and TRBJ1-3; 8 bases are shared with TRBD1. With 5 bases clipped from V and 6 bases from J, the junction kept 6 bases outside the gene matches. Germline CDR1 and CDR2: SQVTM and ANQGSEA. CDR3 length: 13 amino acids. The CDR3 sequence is CSVSNRGENTIYF. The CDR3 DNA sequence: TGCAGCGTTAGTAACAGGGGGGAAAACACCATATATTTT.

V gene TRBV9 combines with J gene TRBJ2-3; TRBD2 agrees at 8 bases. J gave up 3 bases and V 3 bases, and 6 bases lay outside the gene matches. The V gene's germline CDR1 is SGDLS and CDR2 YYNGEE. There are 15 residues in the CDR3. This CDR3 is CASSARTGGTDTQYF. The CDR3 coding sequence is TGTGCCAGCAGCGCCAGGACGGGGGGGACAGATACGCAGTATTTT.

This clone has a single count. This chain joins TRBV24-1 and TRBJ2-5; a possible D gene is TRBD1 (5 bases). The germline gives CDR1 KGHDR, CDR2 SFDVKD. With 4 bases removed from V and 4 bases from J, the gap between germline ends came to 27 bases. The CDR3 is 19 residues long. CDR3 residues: CATSDSVGPGSHRAETQYF. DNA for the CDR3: TGTGCCACCAGTGACTCTGTGGGGCCCGGGTCGCACAGAGCAGAGACCCAGTACTTC.

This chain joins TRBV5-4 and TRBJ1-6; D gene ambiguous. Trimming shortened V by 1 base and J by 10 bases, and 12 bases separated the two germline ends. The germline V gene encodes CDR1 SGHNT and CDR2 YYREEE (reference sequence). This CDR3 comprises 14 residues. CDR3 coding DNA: TGTGCCAGCAGCTTGACGGACTCGGGATCACCCCTCCACTTT. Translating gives CASSLTDSGSPLHF. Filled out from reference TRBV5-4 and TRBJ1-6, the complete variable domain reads ETGVTQSPTHLIKTRGQQVTLRCSSQSGHNTVSWYQQALGQGPQFIFQYYREEENGRGNFPPRFSGLQFPNYSSELNVNALELDDSALYLCASSLTDSGSPLHFGNGTRLTVT.

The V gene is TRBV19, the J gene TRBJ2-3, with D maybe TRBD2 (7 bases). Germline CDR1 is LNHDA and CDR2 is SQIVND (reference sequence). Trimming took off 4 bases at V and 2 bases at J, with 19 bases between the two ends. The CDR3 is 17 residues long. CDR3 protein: CASSTPLGAGVTDTQYF. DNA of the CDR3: TGTGCCAGTAGTACCCCCCTGGGGGCGGGGGTCACAGATACGCAGTATTTT.

DNA of the CDR3: TGTGCCAGCAGTGTGGGACTAGCGCACACAGATACGCAGTATTTT. Protein sequence: CASSVGLAHTDTQYF. The V call is TRBV27, the J call TRBJ2-3; TRBD2 matches at 10 bases. With V trimmed by 5 bases and J by 2 bases, 4 bases remained unmatched. In germline, CDR1 is MNHEY, CDR2 SMNVEV (reference sequence). The CDR3 runs 15 residues.

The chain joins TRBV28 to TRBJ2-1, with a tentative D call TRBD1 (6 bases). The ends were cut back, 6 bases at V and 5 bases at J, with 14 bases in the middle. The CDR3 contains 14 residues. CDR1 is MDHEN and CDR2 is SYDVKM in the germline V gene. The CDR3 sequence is CASSPSTGNNEQFF. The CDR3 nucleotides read TGTGCCAGCAGCCCTTCGACAGGCAACAATGAGCAGTTCTTC. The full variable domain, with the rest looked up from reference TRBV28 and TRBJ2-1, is DVKVTQSSRYLVKRTGEKVFLECVQDMDHENMFWYRQDPGLGLRLIYFSYDVKMKEKGDIPEGYSVSREKKERFSLILESASTNQTSMYLCASSPSTGNNEQFFGPGTRLTVL.

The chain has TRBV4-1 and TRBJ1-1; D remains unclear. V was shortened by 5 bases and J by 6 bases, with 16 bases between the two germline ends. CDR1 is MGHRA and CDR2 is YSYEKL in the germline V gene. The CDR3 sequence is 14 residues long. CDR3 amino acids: CASSVRAGLPEAFF. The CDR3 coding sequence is TGCGCCAGCAGCGTCCGGGCAGGACTCCCTGAAGCTTTCTTT.